This TCR beta chain was captured by sequencing in a study of T-cell memory formation after mild COVID-19. General observations from the study: In pre-infection memory, a portion of responding clones appeared, which suggested that cross-reactive memory joined. Clones contracting over day 15 to 85 were CD4/CD8 balanced, with later expanders leaning CD4+.

As to this clonotype: The antigen remains unidentified.

The CDR3 covers 14 residues. Looked up from germline, CDR1 is LGHDT and CDR2 is YNNKEL (reference sequence). The V end was cut by 4 bases, the J end by 2 bases, with 10 bases between. 5'RACE primed at constant segments yielded TCR alpha and TCR beta cDNA libraries bearing sample barcodes and UMIs. TCRdb re-called the 5' RACE reads with MiXCR, one entry per CDR3 protein. The table has more than 450,000 distinct CDR3 sequences, roughly 17% seen once; the top ten hold about 12%. The chain links TRBV3-1 to TRBJ2-3; D unresolved. This receptor was obtained from an adult woman who had mild COVID-19 (a few samples of this study predate the infection). Cell type and time point are not known. Sequences were obtained from PBMCs or a T cell subset sorted from them (not recorded which). In nucleotides, the CDR3 is TGTGCCAGCAGCCCTTTTGTGAACACAGATACGCAGTATTTT. Translating gives CASSPFVNTDTQYF.